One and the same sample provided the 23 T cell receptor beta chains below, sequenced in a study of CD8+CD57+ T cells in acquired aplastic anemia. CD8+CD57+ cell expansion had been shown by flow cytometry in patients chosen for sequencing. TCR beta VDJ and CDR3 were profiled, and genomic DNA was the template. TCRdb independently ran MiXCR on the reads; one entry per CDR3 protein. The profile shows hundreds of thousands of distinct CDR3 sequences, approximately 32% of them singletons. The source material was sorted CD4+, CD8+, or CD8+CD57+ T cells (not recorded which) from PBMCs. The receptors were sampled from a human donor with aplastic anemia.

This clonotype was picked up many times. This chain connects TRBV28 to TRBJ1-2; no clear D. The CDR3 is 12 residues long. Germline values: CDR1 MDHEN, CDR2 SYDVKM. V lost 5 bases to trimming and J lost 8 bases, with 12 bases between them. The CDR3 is CASSADGRGYTF. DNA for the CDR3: TGTGCCAGCAGTGCCGACGGGAGAGGCTACACCTTC.

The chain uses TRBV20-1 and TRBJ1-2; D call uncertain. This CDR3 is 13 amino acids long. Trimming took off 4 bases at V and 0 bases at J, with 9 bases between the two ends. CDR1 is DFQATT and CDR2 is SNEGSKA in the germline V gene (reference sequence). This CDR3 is CSAIGLANYGYTF. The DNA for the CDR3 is TGCAGTGCTATAGGGCTAGCTAACTATGGCTACACCTTC.

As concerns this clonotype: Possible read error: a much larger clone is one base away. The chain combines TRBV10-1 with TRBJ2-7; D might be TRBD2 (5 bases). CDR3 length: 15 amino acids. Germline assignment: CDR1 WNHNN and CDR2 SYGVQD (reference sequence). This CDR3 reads CASARGRALTYEQHF. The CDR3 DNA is TGCGCCAGCGCCCGCGGGCGGGCGTTAACCTACGAGCAGCACTTC.

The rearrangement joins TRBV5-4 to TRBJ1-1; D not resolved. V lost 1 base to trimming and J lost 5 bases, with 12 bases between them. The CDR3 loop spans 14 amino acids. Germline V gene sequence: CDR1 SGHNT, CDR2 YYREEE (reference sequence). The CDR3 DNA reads TGTGCCAGCAGCTTGAGACCAGAAGGAACTGAAGCTTTCTTT. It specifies CASSLRPEGTEAFF.

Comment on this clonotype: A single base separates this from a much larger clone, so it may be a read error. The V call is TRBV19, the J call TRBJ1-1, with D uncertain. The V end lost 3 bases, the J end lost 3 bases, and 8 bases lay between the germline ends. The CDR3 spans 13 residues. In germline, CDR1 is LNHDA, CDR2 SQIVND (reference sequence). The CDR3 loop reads CASSIGEYTEAFF. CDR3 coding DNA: TGTGCCAGTAGTATTGGGGAGTACACTGAAGCTTTCTTT.

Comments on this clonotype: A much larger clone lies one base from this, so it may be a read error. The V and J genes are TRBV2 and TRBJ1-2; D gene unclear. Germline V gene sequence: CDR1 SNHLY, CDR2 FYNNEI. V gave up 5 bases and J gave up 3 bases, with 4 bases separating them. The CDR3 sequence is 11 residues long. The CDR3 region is CASSWDYGYTF. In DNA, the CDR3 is TGTGCCAGCAGTTGGGACTATGGCTACACCTTC.

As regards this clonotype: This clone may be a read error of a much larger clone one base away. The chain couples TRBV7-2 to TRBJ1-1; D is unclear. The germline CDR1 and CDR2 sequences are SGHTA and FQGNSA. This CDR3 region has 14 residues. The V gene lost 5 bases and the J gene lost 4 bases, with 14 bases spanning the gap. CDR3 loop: CASSPWTVSTEAFF. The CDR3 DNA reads TGTGCCAGCAGCCCCTGGACGGTGAGCACTGAAGCTTTCTTT.

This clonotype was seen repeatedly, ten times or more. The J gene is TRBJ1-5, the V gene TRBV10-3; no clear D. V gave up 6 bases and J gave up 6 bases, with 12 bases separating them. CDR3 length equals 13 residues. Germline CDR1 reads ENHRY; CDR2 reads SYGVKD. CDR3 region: CAISRSGGQPQHF. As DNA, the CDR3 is TGTGCCATCAGCCGAAGTGGTGGTCAGCCCCAGCATTTT.

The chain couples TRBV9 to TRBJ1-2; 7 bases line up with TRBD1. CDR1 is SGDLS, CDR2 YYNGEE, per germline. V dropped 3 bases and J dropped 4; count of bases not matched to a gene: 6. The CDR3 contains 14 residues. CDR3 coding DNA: TGTGCCAGCAGCGGAAGACAGGGCCTCTATGGCTACACCTTC. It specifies CASSGRQGLYGYTF.

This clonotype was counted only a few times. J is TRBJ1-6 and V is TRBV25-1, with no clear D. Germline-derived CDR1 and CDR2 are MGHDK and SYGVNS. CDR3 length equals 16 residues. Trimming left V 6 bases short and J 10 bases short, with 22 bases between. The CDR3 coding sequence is TGTGCCAGCAGCCAGGCTGAAGGCCTACCCTCATCACCCCTCCACTTT. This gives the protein CASSQAEGLPSSPLHF.

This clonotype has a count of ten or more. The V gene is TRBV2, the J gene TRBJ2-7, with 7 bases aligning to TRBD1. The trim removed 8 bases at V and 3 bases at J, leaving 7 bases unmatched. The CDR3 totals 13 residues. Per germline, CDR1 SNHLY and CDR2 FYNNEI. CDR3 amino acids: CASCRQGNYEQYF. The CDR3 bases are TGTGCCAGCTGTAGACAGGGCAACTACGAGCAGTACTTC.

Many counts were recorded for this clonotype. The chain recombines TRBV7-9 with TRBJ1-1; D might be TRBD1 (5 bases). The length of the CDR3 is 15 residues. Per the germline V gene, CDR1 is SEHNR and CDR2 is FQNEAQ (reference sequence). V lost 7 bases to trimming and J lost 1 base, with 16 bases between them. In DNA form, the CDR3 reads TGTGCCAGCACAAATTGGCCAGGGACGAACACTGAAGCTTTCTTT. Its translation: CASTNWPGTNTEAFF. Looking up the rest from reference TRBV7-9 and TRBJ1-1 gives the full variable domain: DTGVSQNPRHKITKRGQNVTFRCDPISEHNRLYWYRQTLGQGPEFLTYFQNEAQLEKSRLLSDRFSAERPKGSFSTLEIQRTEQGDSAMYLCASTNWPGTNTEAFFGQGTRLTVV.

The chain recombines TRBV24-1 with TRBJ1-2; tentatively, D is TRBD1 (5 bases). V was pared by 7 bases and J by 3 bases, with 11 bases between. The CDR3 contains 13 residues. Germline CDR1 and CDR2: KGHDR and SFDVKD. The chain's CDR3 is CATSARGDYGYTF. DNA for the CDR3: TGTGCCACCAGCGCTCGGGGGGACTATGGCTACACCTTC.

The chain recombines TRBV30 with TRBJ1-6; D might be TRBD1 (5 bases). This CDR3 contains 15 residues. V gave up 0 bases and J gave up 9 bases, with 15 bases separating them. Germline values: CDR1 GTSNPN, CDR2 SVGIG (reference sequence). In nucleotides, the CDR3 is TGTGCCTGGAGTGTACAAGGGCAAGGGACTTCACCCCTCCACTTT. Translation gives CAWSVQGQGTSPLHF.

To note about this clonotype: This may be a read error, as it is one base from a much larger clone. DNA of the CDR3: TGTGCCAGCAGCTTAGGGCCCGGAGACACCACATATTTT. This translates into CASSLGPGDTTYF. The V call is TRBV7-8, the J call TRBJ1-3; no clear D gene. CDR3 length: 13 residues. Per germline, CDR1 SGHVS and CDR2 FQNEAQ.

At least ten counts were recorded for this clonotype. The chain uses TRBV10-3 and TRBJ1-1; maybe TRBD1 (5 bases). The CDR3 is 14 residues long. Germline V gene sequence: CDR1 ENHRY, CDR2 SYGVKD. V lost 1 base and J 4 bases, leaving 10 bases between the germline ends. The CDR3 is CAISELGVGTEAFF. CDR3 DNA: TGTGCCATCAGTGAGTTGGGGGTTGGCACTGAAGCTTTCTTT.

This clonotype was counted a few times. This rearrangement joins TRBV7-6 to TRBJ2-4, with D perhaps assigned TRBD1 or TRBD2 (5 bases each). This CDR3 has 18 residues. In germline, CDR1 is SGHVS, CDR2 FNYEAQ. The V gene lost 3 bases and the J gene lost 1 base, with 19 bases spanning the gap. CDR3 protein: CASSLGPLTTLAKNIQYF. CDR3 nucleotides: TGTGCCAGCAGCTTGGGGCCTTTGACTACGTTGGCCAAAAACATTCAGTACTTC.

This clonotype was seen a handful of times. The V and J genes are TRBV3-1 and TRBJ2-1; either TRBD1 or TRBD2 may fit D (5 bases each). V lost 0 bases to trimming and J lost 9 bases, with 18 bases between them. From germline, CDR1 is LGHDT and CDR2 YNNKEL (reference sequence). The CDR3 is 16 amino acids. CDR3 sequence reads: CASSQEIVGESGEQFF. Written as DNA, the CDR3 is TGTGCCAGCAGCCAAGAAATCGTGGGGGAATCTGGTGAGCAGTTCTTC.

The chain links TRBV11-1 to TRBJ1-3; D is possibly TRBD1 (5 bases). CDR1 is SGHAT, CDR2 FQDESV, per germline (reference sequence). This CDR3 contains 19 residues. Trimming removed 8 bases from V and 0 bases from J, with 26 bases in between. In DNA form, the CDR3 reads TGTGCCAGCGGCTCAACCGGTCAGGGTGGGACCATCTCTGGAAACACCATATATTTT. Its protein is CASGSTGQGGTISGNTIYF.

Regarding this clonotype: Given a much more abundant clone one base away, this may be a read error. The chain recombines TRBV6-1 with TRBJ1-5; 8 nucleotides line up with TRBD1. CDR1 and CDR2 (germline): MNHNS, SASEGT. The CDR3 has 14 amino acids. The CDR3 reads CAGSLDRGGQPQHF. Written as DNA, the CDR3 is TGTGCCGGCAGCCTCGACAGGGGTGGGCAGCCCCAGCATTTT.

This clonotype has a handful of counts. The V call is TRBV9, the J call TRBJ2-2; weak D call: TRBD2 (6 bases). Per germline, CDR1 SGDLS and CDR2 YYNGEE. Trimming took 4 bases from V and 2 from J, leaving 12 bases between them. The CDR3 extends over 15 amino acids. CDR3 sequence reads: CASSPGLVNTGELFF. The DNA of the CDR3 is TGTGCCAGCAGCCCGGGACTGGTCAACACCGGGGAGCTGTTTTTT.

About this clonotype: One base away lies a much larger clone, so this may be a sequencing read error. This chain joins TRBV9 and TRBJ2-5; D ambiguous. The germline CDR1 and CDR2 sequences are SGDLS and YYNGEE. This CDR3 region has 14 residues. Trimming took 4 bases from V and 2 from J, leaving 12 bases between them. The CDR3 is CASSPSGHQETQYF. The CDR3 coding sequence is TGTGCCAGCAGCCCAAGTGGGCATCAAGAGACCCAGTACTTC. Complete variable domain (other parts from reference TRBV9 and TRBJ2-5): DSGVTQTPKHLITATGQRVTLRCSPRSGDLSVYWYQQSLDQGLQFLIQYYNGEERAKGNILERFSAQQFPDLHSELNLSSLELGDSALYFCASSPSGHQETQYFGPGTRLLVL.

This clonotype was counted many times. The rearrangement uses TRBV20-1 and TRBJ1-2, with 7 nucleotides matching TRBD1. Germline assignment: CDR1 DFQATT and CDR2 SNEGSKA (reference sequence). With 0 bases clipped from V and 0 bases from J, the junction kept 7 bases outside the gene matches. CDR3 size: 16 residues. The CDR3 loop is CSAREFRDRTNYGYTF. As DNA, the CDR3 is TGCAGTGCTAGAGAATTCCGGGACAGAACTAACTATGGCTACACCTTC.